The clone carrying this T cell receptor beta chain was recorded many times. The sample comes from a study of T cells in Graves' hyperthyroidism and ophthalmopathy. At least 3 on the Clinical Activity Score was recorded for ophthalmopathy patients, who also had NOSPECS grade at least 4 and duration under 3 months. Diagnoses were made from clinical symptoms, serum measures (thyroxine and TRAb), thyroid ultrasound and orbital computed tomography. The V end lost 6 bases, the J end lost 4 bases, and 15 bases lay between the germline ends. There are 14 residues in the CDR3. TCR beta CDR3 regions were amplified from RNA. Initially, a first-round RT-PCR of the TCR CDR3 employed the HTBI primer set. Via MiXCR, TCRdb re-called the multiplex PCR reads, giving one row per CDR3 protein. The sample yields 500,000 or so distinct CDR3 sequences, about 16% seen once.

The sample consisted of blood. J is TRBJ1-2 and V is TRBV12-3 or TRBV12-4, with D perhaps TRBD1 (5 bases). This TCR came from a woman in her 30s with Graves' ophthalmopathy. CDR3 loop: CASRPGFFSYGYTF. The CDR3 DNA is TGTGCCAGCAGACCAGGGTTTTTCAGCTATGGCTACACCTTC.